This T cell receptor (beta chain) was recorded in a study of cytomegalovirus exposure and HLA in healthy donors. Clones were sequenced by immunoSEQ multiplex PCR, and TCRdb holds only the in-frame ones, with some missing. The sample has under 250,000 clones, 83% seen once. Concerning this clone itself: Antigen: not known.

In germline, CDR1 is MGHRA, CDR2 YSYEKL. Germline trimming cut 3 bases from V and 10 bases from J; bases unmatched to any gene: 9. CDR3 size: 17 residues. General observations from the study: The authors confirmed in vitro that a few CMV-associated chains were specific for CMV antigens. It was found in a later analysis that first-cohort TCR clusters tended to co-occur in the 100 to 150 validation repertoires.

The source material was PBMCs. The V call is TRBV4-1, the J call TRBJ2-1, with 16 bases identical to TRBD2. The receptor's source is a woman in her late teens or twenties in good health and CMV-seronegative. The CDR3 sequence is CASSQGSGLAGGGEQFF. The CDR3 DNA sequence: TGCGCCAGCAGCCAGGGATCGGGACTAGCGGGAGGGGGCGAGCAGTTCTTC.